These 19 T cell receptor beta chains were sequenced from one sample in a study of molecular identifiers for immune sequencing clone quantification. TCRdb passed the PCR reads through MiXCR, listing each CDR3 protein once. The data contain 40,000 to 45,000 distinct CDR3 sequences, approximately 25% of them singletons. Sequencing was performed on naive CD8+ T cells from blood, with Jurkat cell RNA spiked in. Specified subset: FACS-sorted CD8+CD4-CCR7+CD45RA+ naive T cells. These receptor sequences come from a human donor in good health. Some libraries in this study had Jurkat cell RNA spiked in.

Points on this clonotype: This could be a read error, since a much larger clone is one nucleotide away. The chain combines TRBV9 with TRBJ1-5; D is perhaps TRBD1 (6 bases). The CDR3 loop spans 14 amino acids. CDR1 is SGDLS and CDR2 is YYNGEE in the germline V gene. The CDR3 DNA sequence: TGTGTCAGCAGCGTAGGAGGGGGGACGCAGCCCCAGCATTTT. This sequence encodes CVSSVGGGTQPQHF. Full variable domain (outside the CDR3, taken from reference TRBV9 and TRBJ1-5): DSGVTQTPKHLITATGQRVTLRCSPRSGDLSVYWYQQSLDQGLQFLIQYYNGEERAKGNILERFSAQQFPDLHSELNLSSLELGDSALYFCVSSVGGGTQPQHFGDGTRLSIL.

Note on this clonotype: With a much larger clone just one base away, this may be a read error. This sequence joins TRBV29-1 and TRBJ2-7; maybe TRBD2 (5 bases). This CDR3 spans 13 amino acids. Per the germline V gene, CDR1 is SQVTM and CDR2 is ANQGSEA. This CDR3 is CSVSGVLAYGQYF. Written as DNA, the CDR3 is TGCAGCGTTTCAGGAGTTCTAGCCTACGGGCAGTACTTC.

Ten or more counts support this clonotype. This chain connects TRBV2 to TRBJ1-5; D ambiguous. Germline values: CDR1 SNHLY, CDR2 FYNNEI. The V end was cut by 3 bases, the J end by 2 bases, with 11 bases between. This CDR3 has 15 residues. CDR3 amino acids: CASSEWASGNQPQHF. The CDR3 DNA sequence: TGTGCCAGCAGTGAGTGGGCATCGGGCAATCAGCCCCAGCATTTT.

On this clonotype itself: The CDR3 carries no conserved terminal phenylalanine or tryptophan, so it likely arises from a read error. The genes are TRBV29-1 and TRBJ1-2; D may be TRBD1 (5 bases). This CDR3 has 12 residues. Germline-derived CDR1 and CDR2 are SQVTM and ANQGSEA. Trimming pared 1 base from V and 4 bases from J, leaving 7 bases between. The DNA for the CDR3 is TGCAGCGTTGAAGGACAGCTCTATGGCTACACCTCC. Protein: CSVEGQLYGYTS.

This chain links TRBV28 with TRBJ2-1; TRBD2 aligns across 8 bases. This CDR3 has 17 amino acids. V shed 1 base, J shed 0 bases, and the junction held 5 bases outside the gene matches. Germline V gene data show CDR1 as MDHEN and CDR2 as SYDVKM. The CDR3 reads CASSLYPGGPSYNEQFF. The CDR3 DNA sequence: TGTGCCAGCAGTTTATATCCGGGAGGGCCCTCCTACAATGAGCAGTTCTTC. Drawing the rest from reference TRBV28 and TRBJ2-1, the complete variable domain is DVKVTQSSRYLVKRTGEKVFLECVQDMDHENMFWYRQDPGLGLRLIYFSYDVKMKEKGDIPEGYSVSREKKERFSLILESASTNQTSMYLCASSLYPGGPSYNEQFFGPGTRLTVL.

Details on this clonotype: A read error is possible here, since a much larger clone lies one base away. Here the CDR3 DNA reads TGTGCCAGTAGTGTTTGGGGGGGCACTGAAGCTTTCTTT. Residues: CASSVWGGTEAFF. The chain carries TRBV19 and TRBJ1-1; tentative D call: TRBD1 (5 bases). CDR3 length equals 13 residues. V dropped 5 bases and J dropped 4 bases, with 11 bases sitting between them. Germline V gene data show CDR1 as LNHDA and CDR2 as SQIVND (reference sequence).

In its sample, this clonotype was seen a few times. A much more abundant neighbour one base away suggests this may be a read error. The genes are TRBV10-3 and TRBJ1-1; 9 nucleotides match TRBD1. Trimming at V came to 4 bases and at J to 2 bases, leaving 8 bases not matched to a gene. Germline V CDR1 and CDR2: ENHRY, SYGVKD. The CDR3 is 16 residues long. The CDR3 loop reads CAISVILDRGNTEAFF. Here the CDR3 DNA reads TGTGCCATCAGTGTCATCCTGGACAGGGGCAACACTGAAGCTTTCTTT.

This clonotype was observed a handful of times. A much larger clone differs from this one at a single base, so this may be a read error. This sequence joins TRBV4-1 and TRBJ2-7; maybe TRBD1 (6 bases). This CDR3 is 14 amino acids long. Germline values: CDR1 MGHRA, CDR2 YSYEKL. V shed 1 base and J shed 3 bases, with 10 bases lying between them. CDR3 in DNA: TGCGCCAGCAGCCAAGTGGACAGCCGCTACGAGCAGTACTTC. Its protein product is CASSQVDSRYEQYF.

Within the sample, this clonotype is medium-sized. V and J are TRBV7-8 and TRBJ2-3; 9 positions agree with TRBD2. Germline V gives CDR1 SGHVS, CDR2 FQNEAQ. V trimming: 1 base; J trimming: 5 bases; junction bases outside the gene matches: 1. CDR3 size: 14 residues. The CDR3 nucleotides read TGTGCCAGCAGCTTAGTTAGCGGGGGAGATACGCAGTATTTT. Translating gives CASSLVSGGDTQYF. The full variable domain, rest sourced from reference TRBV7-8 and TRBJ2-3, is GAGVSQSPRYKVAKRGQDVALRCDPISGHVSLFWYQQALGQGPEFLTYFQNEAQLDKSGLPSDRFFAERPEGSVSTLKIQRTQQEDSAVYLCASSLVSGGDTQYFGPGTRLTVL.

A remark on this clonotype: This may arise from a read error, as a much more abundant clone is one base away. V and J are TRBV30 and TRBJ2-3; D gene ambiguous. Germline loops: CDR1 GTSNPN, CDR2 SVGIG (reference sequence). This CDR3 region has 15 residues. CDR3 DNA: TGTGCCTGGGGTGTAACCCGATCCCCGCCAGATACGCAGTATTTT. Its protein product is CAWGVTRSPPDTQYF. The full variable domain, in which reference TRBV30 and TRBJ2-3 provide the parts outside the CDR3, is SQTIHQWPATLVQPVGSPLSLECTVEGTSNPNLYWYRQAAGRGLQLLFYSVGIGQISSEVPQNLSASRPQDRQFILSSKKLLLSDSGFYLCAWGVTRSPPDTQYFGPGTRLTVL.

This clonotype was seen repeatedly, ten times or more. The chain combines TRBV4-3 with TRBJ2-2, with 8 bases matching TRBD1. V lost 6 bases, J lost 6 bases, and 9 bases stayed unmatched. CDR3 length: 15 residues. Looked up from germline, CDR1 is LGHNA and CDR2 is YSLEER. The CDR3 DNA follows: TGCGCCAGCAGAGACGGGACAGGAGGCTCCGGGGAGCTGTTTTTT. Its protein is CASRDGTGGSGELFF.

This clonotype was observed at least ten times. The chain employs TRBV12-5 and TRBJ2-3, with D unclear. In germline, CDR1 is LGHNT, CDR2 FRNRAP. V lost 6 bases, J lost 0 bases, and 13 bases lay in between. The CDR3 is made up of 15 amino acids. The CDR3 protein is CASGRQAGSTDTQYF. The CDR3 DNA sequence: TGTGCTAGTGGCCGCCAGGCCGGAAGCACAGATACGCAGTATTTT.

The chain joins TRBV28 to TRBJ2-3, with TRBD1 as a possible D gene (6 bases). Trimming stripped 5 bases from V and 3 bases from J, with 9 bases between. This CDR3 spans 13 amino acids. The germline CDR1 and CDR2 sequences are MDHEN and SYDVKM. CDR3 sequence: CASSVRGTDTQYF. CDR3 coding DNA: TGTGCCAGCAGTGTTAGGGGGACAGATACGCAGTATTTT.

This clonotype has just a few counts. This may come from a read error, since a much larger clone is one base off. The V and J genes are TRBV27 and TRBJ2-3; a possible D gene is TRBD2 (6 bases). There are 12 residues in the CDR3. CDR1 is MNHEY and CDR2 is SMNVEV in the germline V gene (reference sequence). V was shortened by 1 base and J by 14 bases, with 13 bases between the two germline ends. CDR3 DNA: TGTGCCAGCAGTTTATGGAGGGGACTGCGGTATTTT. It codes for CASSLWRGLRYF.

This clonotype has a count of ten or more. This CDR3 reads CASSPRDGAYGYTF. DNA for the CDR3: TGTGCCAGCAGTCCCCGGGACGGGGCCTATGGCTACACCTTC. The V call is TRBV27, the J call TRBJ1-2, with D possibly being TRBD1 (5 bases). V was trimmed by 5 bases and J by 4 bases, leaving 14 bases between them. From germline, CDR1 is MNHEY and CDR2 SMNVEV (reference sequence). This CDR3 spans 14 amino acids.

At least ten counts were recorded for this clonotype. The chain carries TRBV9 and TRBJ2-3; 7 bases map to TRBD1. CDR1 SGDLS and CDR2 YYNGEE come from the germline V gene. This CDR3 spans 15 amino acids. J was trimmed by 3 bases and V by 4 bases; bases with no gene match: 8. The CDR3 is CASSTEGAQTDTQYF. The CDR3 DNA is TGTGCCAGCAGCACCGAGGGGGCGCAAACAGATACGCAGTATTTT.

The rearrangement uses TRBV20-1 and TRBJ1-1; 8 nucleotides align to TRBD1. Per germline, CDR1 DFQATT and CDR2 SNEGSKA (reference sequence). The CDR3 totals 15 residues. J was trimmed by 1 base and V by 5 bases; bases with no gene match: 9. CDR3 nucleotide sequence: TGCAGTGCTCCCCTCGACAGGGGCGAGAACACTGAAGCTTTCTTT. It specifies CSAPLDRGENTEAFF.

A word on this clonotype: Germline and junction disagree at one end, which may indicate a read error. CDR3 in amino acids: CSARVAPSYAQYF. Written as DNA, the CDR3 is TGCAGTGCTAGAGTTGCCCCCTCCTACGCGCAGTACTTC. This rearrangement joins TRBV20-1 to TRBJ2-7; no reliable D call. Germline-derived CDR1 and CDR2 are DFQATT and SNEGSKA (reference sequence). This CDR3 contains 13 residues.

At least ten counts were recorded for this clonotype. The rearrangement links TRBV19 to TRBJ2-2; 11 bases are a match to TRBD2. J lost 6 bases, V lost 7 bases, and 4 bases had no gene match. The CDR3 is 14 residues long. Germline assignment: CDR1 LNHDA and CDR2 SQIVND (reference sequence). The CDR3 spells CASTPGLAAGELFF. CDR3 nucleotides: TGTGCCAGTACCCCGGGACTAGCGGCCGGGGAGCTGTTTTTT. Combining the CDR3 with reference TRBV19 and TRBJ2-2 gives the whole variable domain DGGITQSPKYLFRKEGQNVTLSCEQNLNHDAMYWYRQDPGQGLRLIYYSQIVNDFQKGDIAEGYSVSREKKESFPLTVTSAQKNPTAFYLCASTPGLAAGELFFGEGSRLTVL.